In this sample, the clone carrying this TCR beta chain turned up many times. The data belong to a study of kidney transplant recipient with SARS-CoV-2 infection. The junction had 8 bases not matched to a gene; V was cut back by 2 bases and J by 7 bases. This CDR3 region has 16 residues. Per germline, CDR1 LGHNA and CDR2 YSLEER. MiXCR was run by TCRdb on the reads, yielding one entry per CDR3 protein. The profile shows 200,000 to 300,000 distinct CDR3 sequences, 29% of them singletons. The TCR sequence derives from a male patient aged 25-45 years who had COVID-19 and was a kidney transplant recipient. Some of the T cells might come from the graft donor. The V and J genes are TRBV4-3 and TRBJ1-4; 9 bases map to TRBD1. The sequencing here drew on a blood sample, taken at baseline and between days 110 and 120 from a kidney transplant recipient. DNA of the CDR3: TGCGCCAGCAGCCAAAGGTGGGACAGGGTTTCTGAAAAACTGTTTTTT. Translating it yields CASSQRWDRVSEKLFF.